This T cell receptor beta chain appears in the sequencing data of a study of T cell responses to AZD1222 COVID-19 vaccine. At the level of the study: Second-dose schedules of about 4 or about 12 weeks were combined. Study-wide results and limits: Donors were chiefly white British, with a greater number of females, and clonal diversity was perhaps underestimated. Unmutated regions of variants are reportedly targeted by nearly half of spike-specific TCRs. Compared with day 0, the breadth and depth of the Spike-specific TCR repertoire rose significantly after two doses of AZD1222.

TCRdb keeps only in-frame clones here, not all; method: immunoSEQ multiplex PCR. The table includes about 96,000 clones, about 90% detected once. CDR1 is SGHNT and CDR2 is YYREEE in the germline V gene (reference sequence). This CDR3 region has 16 residues. V trimming: 2 bases; J trimming: 3 bases; junction bases outside the gene matches: 6. A remark on this clone: What it binds is unknown.

This receptor was identified in an adult in good health. The chain couples TRBV5-4 to TRBJ2-7; 12 positions match TRBD2. This specimen was peripheral blood, taken on day 0 of AZD1222 vaccination. CDR3 DNA sequence: TGTGCCAGCAGCTTACCAGGACTAGCGGGGAACTACGAGCAGTACTTC. Amino acids: CASSLPGLAGNYEQYF.